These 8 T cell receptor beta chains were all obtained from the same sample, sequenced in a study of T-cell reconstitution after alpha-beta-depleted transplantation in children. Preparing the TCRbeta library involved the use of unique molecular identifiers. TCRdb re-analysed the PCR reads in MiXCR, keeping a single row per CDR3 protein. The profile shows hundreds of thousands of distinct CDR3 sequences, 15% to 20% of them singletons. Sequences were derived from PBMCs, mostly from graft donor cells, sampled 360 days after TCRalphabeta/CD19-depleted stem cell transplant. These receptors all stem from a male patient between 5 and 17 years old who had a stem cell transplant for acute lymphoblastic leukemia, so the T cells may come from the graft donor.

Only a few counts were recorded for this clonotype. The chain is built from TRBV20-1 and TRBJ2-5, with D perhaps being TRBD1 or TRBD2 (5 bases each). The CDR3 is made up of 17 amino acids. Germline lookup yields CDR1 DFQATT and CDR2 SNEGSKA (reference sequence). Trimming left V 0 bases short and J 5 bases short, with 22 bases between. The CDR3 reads CSARDVGWGNVMETQYF. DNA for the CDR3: TGCAGTGCTAGAGATGTGGGGTGGGGGAATGTTATGGAGACCCAGTACTTC.

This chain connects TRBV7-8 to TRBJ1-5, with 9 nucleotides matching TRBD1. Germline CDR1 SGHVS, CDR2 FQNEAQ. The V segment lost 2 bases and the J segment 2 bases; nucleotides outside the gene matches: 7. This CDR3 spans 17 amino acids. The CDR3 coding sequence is TGTGCCAGCAGCTTAAGGCCACAGGGGGCAGGCAATCAGCCCCAGCATTTT. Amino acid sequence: CASSLRPQGAGNQPQHF.

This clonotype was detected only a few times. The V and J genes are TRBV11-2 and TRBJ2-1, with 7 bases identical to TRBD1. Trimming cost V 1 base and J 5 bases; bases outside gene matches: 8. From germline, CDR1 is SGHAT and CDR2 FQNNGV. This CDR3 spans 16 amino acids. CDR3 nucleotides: TGTGCCAGCAGCTTAGTTTATGGACAGGTGAACAATGAGCAGTTCTTC. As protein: CASSLVYGQVNNEQFF.

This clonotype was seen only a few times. The CDR3 DNA is TGTGCCAGCAGCGGAAGGTCAAGACAGTCCGGGGAGCTGTTTTTT. Translated: CASSGRSRQSGELFF. The V call is TRBV9, the J call TRBJ2-2; maybe TRBD1 (5 bases). Germline values: CDR1 SGDLS, CDR2 YYNGEE. Trimming took 3 bases from V and 6 from J, leaving 15 bases between them. The length of the CDR3 is 15 residues.

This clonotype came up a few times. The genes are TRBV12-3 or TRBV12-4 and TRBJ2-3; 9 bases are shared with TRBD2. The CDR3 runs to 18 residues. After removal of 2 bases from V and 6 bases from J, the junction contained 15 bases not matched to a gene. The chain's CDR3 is CASSLRLAERFGTDTQYF. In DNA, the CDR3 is TGTGCCAGCAGTTTAAGACTAGCGGAAAGGTTCGGAACCGATACGCAGTATTTT.

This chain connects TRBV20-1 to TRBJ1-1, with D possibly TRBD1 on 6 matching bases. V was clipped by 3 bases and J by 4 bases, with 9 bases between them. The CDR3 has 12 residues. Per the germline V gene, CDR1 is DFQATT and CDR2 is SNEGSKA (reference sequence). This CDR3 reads CSARDSGTEAFF. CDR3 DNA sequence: TGCAGTGCTAGGGACAGTGGCACTGAAGCTTTCTTT.

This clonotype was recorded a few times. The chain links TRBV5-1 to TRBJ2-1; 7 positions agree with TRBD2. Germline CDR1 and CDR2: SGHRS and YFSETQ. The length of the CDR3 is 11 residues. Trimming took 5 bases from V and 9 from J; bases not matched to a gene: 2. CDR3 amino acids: CASRWGGEQFF. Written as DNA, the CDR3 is TGCGCCAGCAGGTGGGGGGGTGAGCAGTTCTTC. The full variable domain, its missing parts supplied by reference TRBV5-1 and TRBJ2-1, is KAGVTQTPRYLIKTRGQQVTLSCSPISGHRSVSWYQQTPGQGLQFLFEYFSETQRNKGNFPGRFSGRQFSNSRSEMNVSTLELGDSALYLCASRWGGEQFFGPGTRLTVL.

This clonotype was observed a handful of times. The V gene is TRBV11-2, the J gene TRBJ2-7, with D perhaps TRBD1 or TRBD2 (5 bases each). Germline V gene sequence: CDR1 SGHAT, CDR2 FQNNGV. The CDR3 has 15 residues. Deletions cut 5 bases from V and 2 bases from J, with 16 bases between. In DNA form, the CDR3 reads TGTGCCAGCAGCCCCCTCCGGGACGATACCTACGAGCAGTACTTC. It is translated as CASSPLRDDTYEQYF.